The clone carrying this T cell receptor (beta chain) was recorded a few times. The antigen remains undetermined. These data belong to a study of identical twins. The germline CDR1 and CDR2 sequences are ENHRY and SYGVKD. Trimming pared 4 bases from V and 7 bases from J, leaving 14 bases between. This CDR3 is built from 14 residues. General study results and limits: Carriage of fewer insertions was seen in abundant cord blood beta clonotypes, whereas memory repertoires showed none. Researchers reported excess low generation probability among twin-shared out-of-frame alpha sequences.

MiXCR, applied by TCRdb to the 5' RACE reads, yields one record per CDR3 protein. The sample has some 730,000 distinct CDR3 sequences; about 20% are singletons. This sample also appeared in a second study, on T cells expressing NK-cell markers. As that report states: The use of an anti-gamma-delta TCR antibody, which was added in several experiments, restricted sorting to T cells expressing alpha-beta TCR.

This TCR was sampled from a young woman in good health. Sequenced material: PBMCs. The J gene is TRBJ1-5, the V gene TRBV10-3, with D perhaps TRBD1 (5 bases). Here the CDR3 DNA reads TGTGCCATCAGTGGGGGGGGTGAGATACAGCCCCAGCATTTT. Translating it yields CAISGGGEIQPQHF.